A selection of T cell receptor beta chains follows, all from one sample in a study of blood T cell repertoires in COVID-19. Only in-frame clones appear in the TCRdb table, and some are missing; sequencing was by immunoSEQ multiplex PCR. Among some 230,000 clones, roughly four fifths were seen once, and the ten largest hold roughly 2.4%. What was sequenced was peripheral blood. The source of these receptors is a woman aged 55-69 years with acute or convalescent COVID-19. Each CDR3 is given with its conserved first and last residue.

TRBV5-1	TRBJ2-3	CASSLGPESGGTDTQYF
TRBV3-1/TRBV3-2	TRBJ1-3	CASSQDQGAAAGNTIYF
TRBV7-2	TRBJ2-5	CASSLIQYQETQYF
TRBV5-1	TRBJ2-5	CASSVGLAGQYQETQYF
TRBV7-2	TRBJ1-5	CASSLTRASNQPQHF
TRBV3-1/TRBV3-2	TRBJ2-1	CASSQDLAGNEQFF
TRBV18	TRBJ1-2	CASSPRDSYGYTF
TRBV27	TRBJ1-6	CASSPRTGGNSPLHF
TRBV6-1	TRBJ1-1	CASSDWGDAFF
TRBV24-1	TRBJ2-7	CATSDGQTEQYF
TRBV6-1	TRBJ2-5	CASSEAWGQGKETQYF
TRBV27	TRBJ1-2	CASSSPGERYGYTF
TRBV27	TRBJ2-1	CASSLGRGGYNEQFF
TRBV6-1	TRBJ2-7	CASSETPRGGPTEQYF
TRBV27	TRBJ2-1	CASSWGAYNEQFF
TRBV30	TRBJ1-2	CASLEGYTF
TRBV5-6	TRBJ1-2	CASSLGHRMSFNYGYTF
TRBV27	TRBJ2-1	CASLPGQGANEQFF
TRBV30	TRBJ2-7	CAWRKLAGASYEQYF
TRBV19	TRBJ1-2	CASKTLEDHYGYTF